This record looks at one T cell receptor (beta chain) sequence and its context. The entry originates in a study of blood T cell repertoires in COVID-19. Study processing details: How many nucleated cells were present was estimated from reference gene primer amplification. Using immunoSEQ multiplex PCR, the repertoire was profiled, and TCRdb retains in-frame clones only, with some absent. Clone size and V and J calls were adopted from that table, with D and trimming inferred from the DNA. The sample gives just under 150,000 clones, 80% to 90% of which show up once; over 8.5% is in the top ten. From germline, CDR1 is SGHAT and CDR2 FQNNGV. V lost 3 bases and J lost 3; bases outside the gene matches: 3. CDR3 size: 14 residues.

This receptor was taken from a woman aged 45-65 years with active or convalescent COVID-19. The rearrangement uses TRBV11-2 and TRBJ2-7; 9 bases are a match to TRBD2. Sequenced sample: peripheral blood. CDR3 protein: CASSLGTSSYEQYF. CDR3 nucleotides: TGTGCCAGCAGCTTGGGGACTAGCAGCTACGAGCAGTACTTC. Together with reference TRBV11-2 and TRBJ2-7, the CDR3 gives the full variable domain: EAGVAQSPRYKIIEKRQSVAFWCNPISGHATLYWYQQILGQGPKLLIQFQNNGVVDDSQLPKDRFSAERLKGVDSTLKIQPAKLEDSAVYLCASSLGTSSYEQYFGPGTRLTVT.